This T cell receptor (beta chain) was captured in a study of radiation and T cells in renal cell carcinoma (dated by TCRdb to about 2020). With regard to the full study: Samples came from a clinical trial, in which primary renal cell carcinomas received 15 Gy stereotactic body radiation therapy followed by nephrectomy 4 weeks later. TCR beta sequencing covered 50 to 55 samples in total, comprising around 26 tumors and roughly 27 peripheral blood samples. A total of roughly 4 million unique CDR3 nucleotide sequences, encoding 2.5 million to 3 million unique CDR3 amino acid sequences, were found across all 50 or so samples.

A word on this clone: The specificity of this receptor is unknown. No much larger clone exists at a distance of one base, and base qualities are not known.

Findings and caveats that apply to the study as a whole: Dynamics of the blood repertoire were not tracked past 4 weeks after treatment. An increase in top tumor clonotypes in blood was observed from baseline to 2 weeks post-radiation, followed by contraction by 4 weeks, which was taken to suggest transient expansion of tumor-resident clones. Because the trial had a single-armed design, the trial could not examine how radiation dose or scheduling affected the TCR repertoire. Because pretreatment tumor biopsies were not available, the study could not determine whether clonotypes were already present within the tumor at baseline.

TCR beta libraries were generated from genomic DNA with the immunoSEQ kit, following the manufacturer's recommendations. To prepare the libraries, a first multiplex PCR with proprietary primers was run, followed by a second PCR that added unique barcodes, and a bead cleanup was done after each round. A positive control reaction and a negative control reaction, both provided in the kit, were run with every batch of samples. The final libraries underwent checking on an Agilent 4200 TapeStation D1000 ScreenTape, volumetric pooling, and quantification by qPCR. Sequencing ran on an Illumina NextSeq500 with a MidOutput 150-cycle cartridge, using 156 Read1 and 15 Index1 cycles with kit custom primers. The pooled library was loaded at around 0.93 pM with about 21% PhiX control spiked in. Per the source publication's procedure: Vendor-processed data were analyzed in R, with a clonotype defined as all T cells sharing the same CDR3 nucleotide sequence. For clone abundance analyses, frequencies were normalized to the 10,000 most abundant clones per sample. Public T cell clones, which averaged fewer than five per sample, were excluded before analysis. A difference in abundance of at least 32-fold between compartments was used to define tumor-enriched and baseline blood-enriched clonotypes. Clonotypes expanded or contracted between blood time points were identified with a beta-binomial differential abundance model. Tumor-blood repertoire similarity was measured with the Baroni-Urbani and Buser coefficient, and group comparisons used two-tailed Wilcoxon tests in R. TCRdb carries this immuneACCESS record with in-frame sequences only. Its versions omit some clonotypes, under half of them owing to an unresolved V gene in the studies checked, with the rest unexplained. From that table come the V and J calls and clone size; the DNA was used to work out D and trimming. For this sample there are approximately 150,000 clones; over 65% appear just once. The ten biggest clones cover under 30% of the sample.

In light of the paper, this sample's time point label describes: baseline pretreatment blood. Interpreted using the paper, the treatment or condition label stands for: 15 Gy SBRT to primary tumor, nephrectomy 4 weeks later. To track tumor-enriched clonotypes, serial peripheral blood was sampled from radiation-treated patients at baseline and at 2 weeks and 4 weeks after SBRT. Every patient had renal cell carcinoma of clear cell pathology. Genomic DNA for TCR sequencing was prepared using the QIAamp DNA Blood Mini Kit (Qiagen). The analyses included only samples that passed all quality control checks. Looking up the germline V gene yields CDR1 LGHNA and CDR2 YSLEER. V loses 0 bases at its end and J loses 0 bases; junction bases beyond the gene matches: 2. The CDR3 starts with the cysteine, ends with the phenylalanine, and has 15 residues. The CDR3 DNA has 45 bases and is translated from base 1.

The chain employs TRBV4-3 and TRBJ2-7; TRBD1 matches 7 bases in the middle. This clonotype was sampled from a woman aged 45-65 years with renal cell carcinoma. Here the sequenced sample was blood, taken from a patient whose treatment included radiotherapy and nephrectomy. The DNA sequence reads TGCGCCAGCAGCCAAGACAGGGACAGCTCCTACGAGCAGTACTTC. The resulting protein is CASSQDRDSSYEQYF.